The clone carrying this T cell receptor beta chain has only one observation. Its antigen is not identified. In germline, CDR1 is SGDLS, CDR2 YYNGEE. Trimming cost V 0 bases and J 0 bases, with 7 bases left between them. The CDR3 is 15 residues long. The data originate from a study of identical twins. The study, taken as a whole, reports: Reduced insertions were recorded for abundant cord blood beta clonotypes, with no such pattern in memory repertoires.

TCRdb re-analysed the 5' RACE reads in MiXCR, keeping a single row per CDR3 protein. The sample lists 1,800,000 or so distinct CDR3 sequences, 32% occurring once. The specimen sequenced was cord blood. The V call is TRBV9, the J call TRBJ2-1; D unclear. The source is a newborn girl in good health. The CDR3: CASSVEAPSYNEQFF. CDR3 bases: TGTGCCAGCAGCGTAGAGGCGCCCTCCTACAATGAGCAGTTCTTC.